Below, 24 T cell receptor beta chains from the same sample are listed, as sequenced in a study of CD8 T cells in ankylosing spondylitis. TCRdb called the 5' RACE reads again in MiXCR, with one record for every CDR3 protein. There are roughly 25,000 distinct CDR3 sequences in the sample; roughly a sixth occur only once, and around 27% lies in the top ten. Specimen: blood. These TCRs come from a male donor with ankylosing spondylitis or in good health (not recorded which).

This clonotype is classed as medium-sized. The rearrangement uses TRBV7-9 and TRBJ1-1, with 10 bases fitting TRBD1. This CDR3 contains 14 residues. The germline CDR1 and CDR2 sequences are SEHNR and FQNEAQ (reference sequence). V was pared by 3 bases and J by 5 bases, with 3 bases of the junction left unmatched. The CDR3 sequence: CASSLTGGWTEAFF. The CDR3 bases are TGTGCCAGCAGCTTGACAGGGGGCTGGACTGAAGCTTTCTTT.

This chain connects TRBV27 to TRBJ2-3; a weak D match, TRBD2 (6 bases). Germline-derived CDR1 and CDR2 are MNHEY and SMNVEV (reference sequence). Trimming removed 6 bases at V and 1 base at J, with 14 bases between. The CDR3 is 15 residues long. Here the CDR3 reads CASSRRGEGTDTQYF. The CDR3, as DNA: TGTGCCAGCAGCCGGCGAGGGGAGGGCACAGATACGCAGTATTTT.

The sample holds many counts of this clonotype. The chain links TRBV6-2 or TRBV6-3 to TRBJ2-7, with a weak D call TRBD1 (6 bases). The V and J ends lost 6 bases and 0 bases respectively, with 9 bases between them. Germline values: CDR1 MNHEY, CDR2 SVGEGT. The CDR3 loop spans 13 amino acids. The CDR3 nucleotides read TGTGCCAGCAGGGACAGCGCCTCCTACGAGCAGTACGTC. The encoded protein is CASRDSASYEQYV.

This clonotype appeared many times. The junction and the germline gene differ at one end; a read error may be behind it. The chain recombines TRBV6-6 with TRBJ1-4; weak D call: TRBD1 (5 bases). Germline V gives CDR1 MNHNY, CDR2 SVGAGI (reference sequence). There are 17 residues in the CDR3. Written as DNA, the CDR3 is TGTGCCAGCAGTCACTCGGGGGGGTATTCAACTAATGAAAAACTGTTTTTT. It codes for CASSHSGGYSTNEKLFF.

This chain connects TRBV28 to TRBJ2-7; 10 bases are a match to TRBD2. The CDR3 spans 13 residues. J was trimmed by 6 bases and V by 10 bases; bases with no gene match: 9. Germline V gene sequence: CDR1 MDHEN, CDR2 SYDVKM. The CDR3 loop reads CATNPGLATEQYV. The CDR3 nucleotides are TGTGCCACCAACCCGGGACTAGCGACCGAGCAGTACGTC.

At least ten counts were recorded for this clonotype. The chain combines TRBV27 with TRBJ2-7, with 7 bases aligning to TRBD1. V dropped 4 bases and J dropped 5; count of bases not matched to a gene: 5. This CDR3 region has 13 residues. Germline CDR1 reads MNHEY; CDR2 reads SMNVEV (reference sequence). The CDR3 loop reads CASSSYRGNEQYV. The CDR3 coding sequence is TGTGCCAGCAGTTCCTACAGGGGCAACGAGCAGTACGTC.

This clonotype turned up a few times. The chain combines TRBV12-3 or TRBV12-4 with TRBJ1-5; D is undetermined. This CDR3 is built from 12 residues. Trimming left V 3 bases short and J 5 bases short, with 5 bases between. CDR3 amino acids: CASSLVDQPQHF. CDR3 sequence (DNA): TGTGCCAGCAGTTTGGTTGATCAGCCCCAGCATTTT.

This rearrangement joins TRBV2 to TRBJ2-1; 8 bases line up with TRBD1. The J segment lost 4 bases and the V segment lost 6 bases, leaving 8 bases of the junction unmatched. This CDR3 region has 15 residues. Per the germline V gene, CDR1 is SNHLY and CDR2 is FYNNEI. DNA of the CDR3: TGTGCCAGCAGGGCCGGGACAGGAGCTTACAATGAGCAGTTCTTC. Translated: CASRAGTGAYNEQFF.

This clonotype was observed many times. The V gene is TRBV6-5, the J gene TRBJ1-3; D gene ambiguous. This CDR3 comprises 14 residues. Per the germline V gene, CDR1 is MNHEY and CDR2 is SVGAGI. V was trimmed by 8 bases and J by 7 bases, leaving 18 bases between them. Here the CDR3 DNA reads TGTGCCAGCCCAAAACTGCCTGGTTGTAACACCATATATTTT. Amino acid sequence: CASPKLPGCNTIYF.

The chain links TRBV29-1 to TRBJ2-2; 9 bases match TRBD1. The trim removed 5 bases at V and 2 bases at J, leaving 9 bases unmatched. This CDR3 spans 16 amino acids. The germline gives CDR1 SQVTM, CDR2 ANQGSEA. CDR3 amino acids: CSVLQGARGNTGELFF. The CDR3 nucleotides read TGCAGCGTTCTACAGGGGGCCCGCGGAAACACCGGGGAGCTGTTTTTT.

This clonotype was found a few times. The chain links TRBV7-3 to TRBJ2-2, with D possibly matching TRBD1 (6 bases). This CDR3 spans 15 amino acids. Per germline, CDR1 SGHTA and CDR2 FQGTGA. V was cut by 5 bases and J by 0 bases, with 10 bases left in between. The CDR3 sequence: CASSQQGSNTGELFF. The CDR3 DNA reads as TGTGCCAGCAGCCAACAGGGATCGAACACCGGGGAGCTGTTTTTT. Supplemented by reference TRBV7-3 and TRBJ2-2, the full variable domain reads GAGVSQTPSNKVTEKGKYVELRCDPISGHTALYWYRQSLGQGPEFLIYFQGTGAADDSGLPNDRFFAVRPEGSVSTLKIQRTERGDSAVYLCASSQQGSNTGELFFGEGSRLTVL.

The CDR3 sequence is CASGAAGGQETQYF. Here the CDR3 DNA reads TGCGCCAGCGGAGCGGCAGGGGGCCAAGAGACCCAGTACTTC. This chain uses TRBV5-1 with TRBJ2-5; 7 bases agree with TRBD1. CDR3 length: 14 residues. The V segment lost 7 bases and the J segment 1 base; nucleotides outside the gene matches: 7. Germline CDR1 is SGHRS and CDR2 is YFSETQ.

This clonotype was seen only a few times. The V call is TRBV29-1, the J call TRBJ2-6; D is possibly TRBD2 (5 bases). CDR1 is SQVTM and CDR2 is ANQGSEA in the germline V gene. Trimming removed 6 bases at V and 0 bases at J, with 15 bases between. The CDR3 runs 16 residues. CDR3 region: CSVLAGSRSGANVLTF. Here the CDR3 DNA reads TGCAGCGTCCTAGCAGGCAGCCGCTCTGGGGCCAACGTCCTGACTTTC. Drawing the rest from reference TRBV29-1 and TRBJ2-6, the complete variable domain is SAVISQKPSRDICQRGTSLTIQCQVDSQVTMMFWYRQQPGQSLTLIATANQGSEATYESGFVIDKFPISRPNLTFSTLTVSNMSPEDSSIYLCSVLAGSRSGANVLTFGAGSRLTVL.

The sample holds many counts of this clonotype. This chain uses TRBV11-2 with TRBJ1-1; D is undetermined. Germline loops: CDR1 SGHAT, CDR2 FQNNGV. CDR3 length: 11 residues. V lost 2 bases and J 5 bases, leaving 3 bases between the germline ends. Here the CDR3 reads CASSLLTEAFF. The CDR3 nucleotides read TGTGCCAGCAGCTTATTAACTGAAGCTTTCTTT.

This clonotype was detected many times. The rearrangement links TRBV5-1 to TRBJ2-2; D unclear. V was shortened by 6 bases and J by 4 bases, with 7 bases between the two germline ends. CDR1 is SGHRS and CDR2 is YFSETQ in the germline V gene. CDR3 size: 12 residues. CDR3 loop: CASNGVTGELFF. CDR3 in DNA: TGCGCCAGCAATGGGGTCACCGGGGAGCTGTTTTTT.

The genes are TRBV18 and TRBJ1-1, with 7 nucleotides matching TRBD1. Germline loops: CDR1 KGHSH, CDR2 LQKENI. The CDR3 totals 14 residues. The ends lost 4 bases at V and 10 bases at J; junction bases unmatched: 12. The chain's CDR3 is CASSLRTDRLSAFF. CDR3 DNA: TGTGCCAGCTCACTACGGACGGACAGGCTGTCAGCTTTCTTT. Variable domain in full (rest from reference TRBV18 and TRBJ1-1): NAGVMQNPRHLVRRRGQEARLRCSPMKGHSHVYWYRQLPEEGLKFMVYLQKENIIDESGMPKERFSAEFPKEGPSILRIQQVVRGDSAAYFCASSLRTDRLSAFFGQGTRLTVV.

This clonotype showed up just a few times. The chain recombines TRBV20-1 with TRBJ2-4; 8 nucleotides match TRBD1. CDR3 size: 16 residues. V lost 0 bases and J lost 0; bases outside the gene matches: 4. Germline V gene lookup returns CDR1 DFQATT and CDR2 SNEGSKA (reference sequence). This chain's CDR3 is CSAREGTGVAKNIQYF. The CDR3 bases are TGCAGTGCTAGAGAGGGGACAGGAGTAGCCAAAAACATTCAGTACTTC.

This clonotype showed up just a few times. The chain combines TRBV6-5 with TRBJ2-2; D possibly corresponds to TRBD1 (6 bases). Trimming pared 4 bases from V and 4 bases from J, leaving 10 bases between. Germline V gives CDR1 MNHEY, CDR2 SVGAGI. This CDR3 comprises 14 residues. The CDR3 DNA sequence: TGTGCCAGCAGTTTGACAGGATCCACCGGGGAGCTGTTTTTT. The encoded protein is CASSLTGSTGELFF.

The CDR3 DNA follows: TGCGCCAGCAGCCACCTGGATAGCGGAGGCCCCAATGAGCAGTTCTTC. It specifies CASSHLDSGGPNEQFF. The rearrangement joins TRBV4-1 to TRBJ2-1; D is perhaps TRBD2 (6 bases). Germline CDR1 and CDR2: MGHRA and YSYEKL. The V end lost 3 bases, the J end lost 6 bases, and 18 bases lay between the germline ends. This CDR3 contains 16 residues.

On this clonotype itself: Compared with germline, one end of the junction differs, possibly owing to a read error. The chain couples TRBV7-3 to TRBJ2-3; 8 bases match TRBD2. CDR1 and CDR2 from the germline V gene are SGHTA and FQGTGA. The CDR3 loop spans 14 amino acids. CDR3 DNA sequence: TGTACCAGCAGCTTACCGGGACTAGTAGATACGCAGTATTTT. Translating gives CTSSLPGLVDTQYF.

The J gene is TRBJ2-2, the V gene TRBV11-2; perhaps TRBD1 as D (6 bases). The V end lost 3 bases, the J end lost 7 bases, and 9 bases lay between the germline ends. CDR1 and CDR2 from the germline V gene are SGHAT and FQNNGV. This CDR3 spans 13 amino acids. The CDR3 nucleotides are TGTGCCAGCAGCTTTACAGGGTTCGGGGAGCTGTTTTTT. As protein: CASSFTGFGELFF.

This clonotype has a count of ten or more. This chain uses TRBV20-1 with TRBJ2-7; possibly TRBD2 for D (6 bases). The germline V gene encodes CDR1 DFQATT and CDR2 SNEGSKA (reference sequence). Trimming removed 4 bases at V and 3 bases at J, with 19 bases between. CDR3 length: 15 residues. CDR3 bases: TGCAGTGCTATCCTGGCTAGCGCTTCATTCTACGAGCAGTACTTC. This gives the protein CSAILASASFYEQYF.

This clonotype was seen more than once but under ten times. This chain uses TRBV7-2 with TRBJ2-1; D gene ambiguous. Germline lookup yields CDR1 SGHTA and CDR2 FQGNSA. Trimming cost V 0 bases and J 8 bases, with 8 bases left between them. The CDR3 spans 13 residues. This chain's CDR3 is CASSLASRYEQFF. The CDR3 coding sequence is TGTGCCAGCAGCTTAGCTTCCCGCTATGAGCAGTTCTTC.

The sample holds a few counts of this clonotype. This chain joins TRBV9 and TRBJ2-2, with D maybe TRBD2 (5 bases). CDR3 length: 13 residues. Trimming removed 4 bases from V and 6 bases from J, with 10 bases in between. Germline CDR1 and CDR2: SGDLS and YYNGEE. The CDR3 nucleotides read TGTGCCAGCAGCCCGGGATACTCCGGGGAGCTGTTTTTT. Its translation: CASSPGYSGELFF. The full variable domain, completed using reference TRBV9 and TRBJ2-2, is DSGVTQTPKHLITATGQRVTLRCSPRSGDLSVYWYQQSLDQGLQFLIQYYNGEERAKGNILERFSAQQFPDLHSELNLSSLELGDSALYFCASSPGYSGELFFGEGSRLTVL.